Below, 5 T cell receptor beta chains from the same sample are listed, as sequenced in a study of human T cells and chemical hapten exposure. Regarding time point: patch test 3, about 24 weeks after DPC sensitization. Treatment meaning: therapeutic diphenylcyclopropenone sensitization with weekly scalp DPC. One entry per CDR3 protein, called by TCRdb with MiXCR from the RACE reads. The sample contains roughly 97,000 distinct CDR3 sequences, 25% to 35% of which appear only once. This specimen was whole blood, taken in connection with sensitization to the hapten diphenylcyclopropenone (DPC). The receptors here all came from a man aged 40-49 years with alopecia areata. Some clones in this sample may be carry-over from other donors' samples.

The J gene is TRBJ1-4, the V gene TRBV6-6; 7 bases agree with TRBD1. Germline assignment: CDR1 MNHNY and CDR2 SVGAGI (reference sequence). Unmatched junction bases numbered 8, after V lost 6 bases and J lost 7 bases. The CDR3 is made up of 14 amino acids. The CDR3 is CASSLRDRSEKLFF. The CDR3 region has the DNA TGTGCCAGCAGCCTCCGGGACAGATCTGAAAAACTGTTTTTT.

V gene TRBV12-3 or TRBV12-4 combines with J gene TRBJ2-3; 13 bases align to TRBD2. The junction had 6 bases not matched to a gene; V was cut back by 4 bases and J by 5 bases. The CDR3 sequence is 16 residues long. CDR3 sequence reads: CASSSPGLAGRDTQYF. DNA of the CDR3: TGTGCCAGCAGTTCTCCGGGACTAGCGGGAAGAGATACGCAGTATTTT.

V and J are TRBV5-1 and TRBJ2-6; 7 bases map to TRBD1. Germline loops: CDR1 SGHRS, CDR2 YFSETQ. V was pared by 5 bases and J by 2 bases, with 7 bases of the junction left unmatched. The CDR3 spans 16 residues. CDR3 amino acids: CASSIAGGTGANVLTF. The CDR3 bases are TGCGCCAGCAGTATAGCAGGGGGAACTGGGGCCAACGTCCTGACTTTC.

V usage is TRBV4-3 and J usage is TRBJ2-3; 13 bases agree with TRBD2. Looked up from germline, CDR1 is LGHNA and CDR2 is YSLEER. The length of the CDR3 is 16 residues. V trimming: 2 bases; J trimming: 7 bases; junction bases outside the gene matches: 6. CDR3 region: CASSQQLAGGLNTQYF. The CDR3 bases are TGCGCCAGCAGCCAACAACTAGCGGGAGGGCTAAATACGCAGTATTTT.

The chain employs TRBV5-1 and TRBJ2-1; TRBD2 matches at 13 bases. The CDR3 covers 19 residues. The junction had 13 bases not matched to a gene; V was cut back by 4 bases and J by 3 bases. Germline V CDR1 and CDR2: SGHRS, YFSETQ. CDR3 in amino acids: CASSLRTSGSNRGYNEQFF. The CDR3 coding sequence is TGCGCCAGCAGCCTACGGACTAGCGGGAGTAATCGGGGCTACAATGAGCAGTTCTTC.